This T cell receptor beta chain was documented in a study of blood T cells in healthy people across ages. For the study at large: The template switching approach captured approximately one barcoded beta molecule for every two T cells.

The draw of peripheral blood yielded approximately 10 milliliters from each donor. A sample-barcoded 5' primer and a J-beta primer mix were used in a second PCR of about 6 to 11 cycles. Individual samples furnished no less than 3 million CDR3-containing paired-end reads apiece. TCRdb passed the 5' RACE reads through MiXCR, listing each CDR3 protein once. The sample consists of some 920,000 distinct CDR3 sequences, roughly 47% of them appearing once. Sequences were obtained from blood. This receptor was obtained from an older woman in good health.

The CDR3 spells CASREPGLAGGWNEQFF. CDR3 in DNA: TGTGCCAGCAGGGAACCGGGACTAGCGGGAGGTTGGAATGAGCAGTTCTTC. This chain joins TRBV2 and TRBJ2-1, with 15 positions matching TRBD2. From germline, CDR1 is SNHLY and CDR2 FYNNEI. The J segment lost 7 bases and the V segment lost 6 bases, leaving 10 bases of the junction unmatched. CDR3 size: 17 residues.